This T cell receptor (beta chain) was captured by sequencing in a study of identifying expanded T cells in peripheral blood. Study results and caveats: About 1.2 clones differed between technical replicates, versus approximately 17 and 20 over time. Clone count variance between approximately two-week samples rose with total template count.

Repertoires were generated with immunoSEQ multiplex PCR, while TCRdb's copy carries only in-frame clones and drops some. The sample lists 90,000 to 95,000 clones, nearly 90% occurring once. Points on this clone: Antigen: not known.

Healthy donors had no documented immune events, such as infections, while sampled. V lost 7 bases, J lost 2 bases, and 11 bases lay in between. CDR1 is SNHLY, CDR2 FYNNEI, per germline. The CDR3 totals 13 residues. The clonotype comes from a person aged 18 to 75 in good health. Sequencing was done on a sample of blood. V gene TRBV2 combines with J gene TRBJ2-5; D gene ambiguous. The CDR3 reads CASTTRVQETQYF. The CDR3 DNA sequence: TGTGCCAGCACGACCCGGGTTCAAGAGACCCAGTACTTC.